The 27 T cell receptor beta chains below were found in one sample sequenced in a study of T cell responses to AZD1222 COVID-19 vaccine (dated by TCRdb to 2020 to 2023). What the time point label conveys for this sample: baseline before first vaccination. Libraries were built with the immunoSEQ multiplex PCR assay. TCRdb obtained this table from immuneACCESS and retained in-frame rearrangements with V and J assigned. These tables miss some clones; where compared with another copy, unresolved V genes account for less than half of the shortfall, and the remainder is unexplained. This sample gives around 100,000 clones in total; approximately 83% of them show up just once. The top ten hold roughly 9% of the sample. The source material was peripheral blood, sampled on day 0 of AZD1222 vaccination. The receptors come from an adult in good health.

J is TRBJ2-5 and V is TRBV4-1, with a tentative D call TRBD1 (6 bases). CDR1 and CDR2 (germline): MGHRA, YSYEKL. The CDR3 sequence is 13 residues long. Trimming took off 5 bases at V and 2 bases at J, with 9 bases between the two ends. The CDR3 DNA is TGCGCCAGCAGCAGGACAGAACAAGAGACCCAGTACTTC. It translates to CASSRTEQETQYF.

The V call is TRBV7-9, the J call TRBJ1-4; TRBD1 matches 8 bases. J gave up 8 bases and V 5 bases, and 13 bases lay outside the gene matches. Germline V gives CDR1 SEHNR, CDR2 FQNEAQ (reference sequence). This CDR3 region has 16 residues. CDR3 DNA: TGTGCCAGCAGCCCCCATCGGACAGGGCTAGGGGAAAAACTGTTTTTT. Amino acid sequence: CASSPHRTGLGEKLFF.

The CDR3 is CASSEGGGLIFSTGQPQHF. The DNA for the CDR3 is TGCGCCAGCAGCGAAGGTGGGGGACTAATATTCTCCACGGGGCAGCCCCAGCATTTT. The rearrangement links TRBV4-1 to TRBJ1-5; possible D gene TRBD1, 5 bases. There are 19 residues in the CDR3. The germline gives CDR1 MGHRA, CDR2 YSYEKL. V lost 5 bases and J lost 7, with 30 bases in between.

This rearrangement joins TRBV18 to TRBJ1-5; possible D gene TRBD1, 6 bases. Trimming pared 2 bases from V and 2 bases from J, leaving 10 bases between. Germline CDR1 and CDR2: KGHSH and LQKENI. The CDR3 runs 15 residues. CDR3 bases: TGTGCCAGCTCACCAGAACAGGGCGGCAATCAGCCCCAGCATTTT. Translated, it gives CASSPEQGGNQPQHF.

The chain is built from TRBV2 and TRBJ2-7, with no clear D. Per the germline V gene, CDR1 is SNHLY and CDR2 is FYNNEI. Trimming took off 4 bases at V and 4 bases at J, with 11 bases between the two ends. This CDR3 has 13 amino acids. The CDR3 DNA is TGTGCCAGCAGTGCAAGGGCTCTTTACGAGCAGTACTTC. Protein: CASSARALYEQYF.

The chain has TRBV19 and TRBJ1-1; D possibly corresponds to TRBD1 (6 bases). Trimming took off 5 bases at V and 1 base at J, with 11 bases between the two ends. The CDR3 length is 14 residues. The germline V gene has CDR1 LNHDA and CDR2 SQIVND (reference sequence). The CDR3 spells CASSPQGQNTEAFF. The CDR3 nucleotides are TGTGCCAGTAGTCCCCAGGGGCAGAACACTGAAGCTTTCTTT.

This clone occurred once. Here the CDR3 reads CASSEAFRDGAGYTF. In nucleotides, the CDR3 is TGTGCCAGCAGTGAAGCCTTTCGGGACGGCGCTGGCTACACCTTC. The chain recombines TRBV6-1 with TRBJ1-2; TRBD1 is a possible D gene (5 bases). The CDR3 covers 15 residues. The V and J ends lost 0 bases and 7 bases respectively, with 15 bases between them. Germline CDR1 reads MNHNS; CDR2 reads SASEGT.

V and J are TRBV28 and TRBJ2-5; the D gene is possibly TRBD1 (6 bases). V dropped 6 bases and J dropped 4 bases, with 21 bases sitting between them. The length of the CDR3 is 16 residues. The germline V gene has CDR1 MDHEN and CDR2 SYDVKM. The CDR3 reads CASSIPGEGVGETQYF. CDR3 nucleotide sequence: TGTGCCAGCAGCATCCCAGGGGAAGGGGTGGGAGAGACCCAGTACTTC.

The V and J genes are TRBV5-6 and TRBJ1-6; 7 nucleotides align to TRBD1. With V trimmed by 1 base and J by 9 bases, 4 bases remained unmatched. The germline V gene has CDR1 SGHDT and CDR2 YYEEEE. CDR3 size: 14 residues. CDR3 region: CASSLKGGLSPLHF. In nucleotides, the CDR3 is TGTGCCAGCAGCTTGAAAGGGGGCCTTTCACCCCTCCACTTT.

The chain combines TRBV7-8 with TRBJ1-2; 10 bases match TRBD1. Germline loops: CDR1 SGHVS, CDR2 FQNEAQ. This CDR3 region has 13 residues. V was pared by 4 bases and J by 5 bases, with 1 base of the junction left unmatched. CDR3: CASSSGQGYGYTF. CDR3 sequence (DNA): TGTGCCAGCAGCTCGGGACAGGGGTATGGCTACACCTTC.

The V and J genes are TRBV18 and TRBJ1-5; D remains unclear. Per the germline V gene, CDR1 is KGHSH and CDR2 is LQKENI. This CDR3 spans 14 amino acids. With 3 bases removed from V and 3 bases from J, the gap between germline ends came to 9 bases. This CDR3 is CASSPERLNQPQHF. The CDR3 nucleotides are TGTGCCAGCTCACCCGAGCGTCTCAATCAGCCCCAGCATTTT.

This clone was recorded a few times. The gene calls are TRBV3-1 (or the pseudogene TRBV3-2) and TRBJ2-3, with 10 nucleotides matching TRBD2. The CDR3 is 16 amino acids. The junction had 9 bases not matched to a gene; V was cut back by 1 base and J by 8 bases. CDR1 LGHDT and CDR2 YNNKEL come from the germline V gene (reference sequence). The CDR3, as DNA: TGTGCCAGCAGCCAAGCAGTAGCGGGGGGCGGAGGTACGCAGTATTTT. It is translated as CASSQAVAGGGGTQYF.

The chain uses TRBV2 and TRBJ1-2, with D tentatively TRBD1 (6 bases). V lost 8 bases and J lost 5, with 24 bases in between. The CDR3 length is 16 residues. Germline V gene lookup returns CDR1 SNHLY and CDR2 FYNNEI. As DNA, the CDR3 is TGTGCCAGCGGCCTCGGATCAGGGGCGATAGCTTATGGCTACACCTTC. It yields the protein CASGLGSGAIAYGYTF.

The genes are TRBV18 and TRBJ1-4, with a possible D match to TRBD1 (5 bases). Germline CDR1 reads KGHSH; CDR2 reads LQKENI. V was clipped by 4 bases and J by 8 bases, with 26 bases between them. The CDR3 is 18 residues long. The CDR3 bases are TGTGCCAGCTCACGATCTACCCCCACAGGTTCCGTTCGAGAAAAACTGTTTTTT. It yields the protein CASSRSTPTGSVREKLFF.

This chain links TRBV30 with TRBJ1-6; D uncertain. V dropped 1 base and J dropped 7 bases, with 11 bases sitting between them. The CDR3 spans 14 residues. Germline V gene sequence: CDR1 GTSNPN, CDR2 SVGIG (reference sequence). The DNA for the CDR3 is TGTGCCTGGAGTGACGGGCTTTTGAATTCACCCCTCCACTTT. It encodes CAWSDGLLNSPLHF.

This chain links TRBV27 with TRBJ2-7; 7 nucleotides align to TRBD1. With 1 base clipped from V and 3 bases from J, the junction kept 3 bases outside the gene matches. The CDR3 totals 14 residues. Germline V gene data show CDR1 as MNHEY and CDR2 as SMNVEV (reference sequence). CDR3 DNA sequence: TGTGCCAGCAGTTTATGGTACAGGGGCTACGAGCAGTACTTC. This codes for CASSLWYRGYEQYF.

About this clone: This same CDR3 is encoded by further DNA sequences in the sample. The chain uses TRBV4-3 and TRBJ2-1, with no clear D. CDR1 LGHNA and CDR2 YSLEER come from the germline V gene. The CDR3 is 15 amino acids. V dropped 0 bases and J dropped 3 bases, with 9 bases sitting between them. The CDR3, as DNA: TGCGCCAGCAGCCAAGATCTGGGATTCTACAATGAGCAGTTCTTC. Residues: CASSQDLGFYNEQFF.

The chain uses TRBV9 and TRBJ1-6, with D hard to call. V lost 3 bases and J lost 8, with 15 bases in between. Germline CDR1 reads SGDLS; CDR2 reads YYNGEE. The CDR3 length is 15 residues. This CDR3 reads CASSATVRGDSPLHF. The CDR3 DNA reads as TGTGCCAGCAGCGCCACGGTCAGAGGCGATTCACCCCTCCACTTT.

This clone was observed a single time. J is TRBJ1-1 and V is TRBV19; 8 bases are shared with TRBD1. The CDR3 consists of 18 residues. CDR1 is LNHDA and CDR2 is SQIVND in the germline V gene (reference sequence). The V gene end was trimmed by 5 bases and the J gene end by 0 bases; junction bases not matched to a gene: 14. In DNA, the CDR3 is TGTGCCAGTAGTTCAGGACAGGGCGGAAGGGGAATGAACACTGAAGCTTTCTTT. Protein product: CASSSGQGGRGMNTEAFF. Variable domain in full (rest from reference TRBV19 and TRBJ1-1): DGGITQSPKYLFRKEGQNVTLSCEQNLNHDAMYWYRQDPGQGLRLIYYSQIVNDFQKGDIAEGYSVSREKKESFPLTVTSAQKNPTAFYLCASSSGQGGRGMNTEAFFGQGTRLTVV.

The chain uses TRBV7-2 and TRBJ2-3, with TRBD1 matching 9 bases. In germline, CDR1 is SGHTA, CDR2 FQGNSA. There are 17 residues in the CDR3. Trimming removed 0 bases from V and 3 bases from J; junction bases left unmatched: 7. The DNA of the CDR3 is TGTGCCAGCAGCTTAGCTTCCGGGACAGGGTTTACAGATACGCAGTATTTT. This sequence encodes CASSLASGTGFTDTQYF.

J is TRBJ2-7 and V is TRBV19; perhaps TRBD2 as D (5 bases). The CDR3 is made up of 13 amino acids. Trimming pared 2 bases from V and 5 bases from J, leaving 10 bases between. CDR1 is LNHDA and CDR2 is SQIVND in the germline V gene (reference sequence). DNA of the CDR3: TGTGCCAGTAGTATACGGCTAGCTAACGAGCAGTACTTC. It specifies CASSIRLANEQYF.

V gene TRBV12-5 combines with J gene TRBJ1-4; D remains ambiguous. V was shortened by 2 bases and J by 0 bases, with 13 bases between the two germline ends. Germline V CDR1 and CDR2: LGHNT, FRNRAP. The CDR3 spans 17 residues. CDR3 region: CASGLKCGLATNEKLFF. DNA for the CDR3: TGTGCTAGTGGTTTGAAGTGCGGCCTTGCAACTAATGAAAAACTGTTTTTT. Full variable domain (outside the CDR3, taken from reference TRBV12-5 and TRBJ1-4): DARVTQTPRHKVTEMGQEVTMRCQPILGHNTVFWYRQTMMQGLELLAYFRNRAPLDDSGMPKDRFSAEMPDATLATLKIQPSEPRDSAVYFCASGLKCGLATNEKLFFGSGTQLSVL.

The CDR3 DNA follows: TGTGCCACCAGTGATTGGGACATGGAGCTGTTTTTT. It specifies CATSDWDMELFF. J is TRBJ1-4 and V is TRBV24-1; D possibly corresponds to TRBD1 (6 bases). Near its end, the DNA agrees better with TRBJ2-2, so the J call may be wrong. CDR3 length equals 12 residues. Per germline, CDR1 KGHDR and CDR2 SFDVKD.

The rearrangement uses TRBV20-1 and TRBJ2-7; D possibly corresponds to TRBD1 (6 bases). Germline V gene data show CDR1 as DFQATT and CDR2 as SNEGSKA (reference sequence). CDR3 size: 14 residues. Trimming took 3 bases from V and 0 from J, leaving 12 bases between them. CDR3 bases: TGCAGTGCTAGTTCGACAGGAACCTCCTACGAGCAGTACTTC. It yields the protein CSASSTGTSYEQYF.

The chain carries TRBV7-9 and TRBJ1-5, with TRBD1 matching over 7 bases. Germline-derived CDR1 and CDR2 are SEHNR and FQNEAQ (reference sequence). The CDR3 spans 14 residues. J gave up 7 bases and V 1 base, and 4 bases lay outside the gene matches. The CDR3 DNA is TGTGCCAGCAGCTTAGAACAGGGGCGGCAGCCCCAGCATTTT. Its protein is CASSLEQGRQPQHF.

J is TRBJ2-5 and V is TRBV7-2; no firm D call. The length of the CDR3 is 14 residues. Germline CDR1 reads SGHTA; CDR2 reads FQGNSA. Trimming shortened V by 5 bases and J by 4 bases, and 14 bases separated the two germline ends. The CDR3 loop reads CASSVNPDRETQYF. The CDR3, as DNA: TGTGCCAGCAGCGTAAACCCAGATCGAGAGACCCAGTACTTC.

The rearrangement joins TRBV30 to TRBJ1-1, with D possibly TRBD1 on 5 matching bases. CDR1 GTSNPN and CDR2 SVGIG come from the germline V gene (reference sequence). The CDR3 loop spans 14 amino acids. Trimming took 0 bases from V and 3 from J, leaving 11 bases between them. DNA for the CDR3: TGTGCCTGGAGTGTACATATACAGGACACTGAAGCTTTCTTT. Its translation: CAWSVHIQDTEAFF.